The rows below give T cell receptor beta chains drawn from one sample of a study of shared clonotypes between healthy human individuals. The repertoire was sequenced with immunoSEQ multiplex PCR; TCRdb's copy has only in-frame clones and lacks some. The sample contains 2,100,000 or so clones, approximately 94% of which appear only once. Sequenced input: naive CD4+ T cells sorted from blood. The source of these receptors is a man aged 18 to 29 in good health. Both conserved end residues are part of each CDR3. For some rows the clone size is stated as once, few or many, or as a class when expanded; others skip it.

V	J	size	CDR3
TRBV6-5	TRBJ1-2	once	CASSYRGLQSNYGYTF
TRBV7-2	TRBJ2-7	.	CASSTLAALMYF
TRBV5-4	TRBJ2-3	.	CASSFGGTSTDTQYF
TRBV29-1	TRBJ1-1	.	CSVVLVGVMGTEAFF
TRBV6-1	TRBJ1-1	.	CAILGAVMNTEAFF
TRBV9	TRBJ2-1	.	CASSVGGAGSYNEQFF
TRBV5-1	TRBJ2-7	.	CASGQIAGGYEQYF
TRBV5-1	TRBJ2-5	.	CASSPGGTSFETQYF
TRBV7-9	TRBJ2-1	.	CASSRWREVYNEQFF
TRBV5-4	TRBJ2-2	.	CASSLGGGLGERTGELFF
TRBV7-9	TRBJ2-3	.	CASSLFTASSTDTQYF
TRBV2	TRBJ2-2	.	CASRQTTGELFF
TRBV4-1	TRBJ2-1	.	CASSLGTGRHNEQFF
TRBV2	TRBJ2-2	.	CASSVFSPGELFF
TRBV13	TRBJ1-1	.	CANSLGDGTEAFF
TRBV28	TRBJ2-5	.	CASSLTSAQETQYF
TRBV9	TRBJ2-7	.	CASSTGGSGEQYF
TRBV5-1	TRBJ1-2	.	CASSQTTGGYGYTF
TRBV6-6	TRBJ1-1	.	CASTLGQGANTEAFF
TRBV2	TRBJ1-4	.	CASRQQMGLKLFF
TRBV10-3	TRBJ2-5	.	CAISGGLAGQETQYF
TRBV6-5	TRBJ2-4	.	CASSYSGLGVKNIQYF
TRBV28	TRBJ1-6	.	CASSLSPGVLGRSPLHF
TRBV4-3	TRBJ2-1	.	CASSQERGLALEQFF
TRBV11-2	TRBJ1-2	.	CASSVTEGARGYTF
TRBV7-7	TRBJ2-7	.	CASSSDRGYEQYF
TRBV10-1	TRBJ2-5	.	CASSESFGGGTQYF
TRBV14	TRBJ2-1	once	CASSPGTFRVSDEQFF
TRBV29-1	TRBJ2-2	.	CSVERPGQGIIGELFF
TRBV6-5	TRBJ2-7	.	CASSANYEQYF
TRBV4-1	TRBJ2-7	.	CASSQVAGQGAHEQYF
TRBV30	TRBJ1-1	.	CAWSRQGGTEAFF
TRBV9	TRBJ1-1	.	CASSGTADTEAFF
TRBV7-9	TRBJ2-2	.	CASSLRLDTGELFF
TRBV27	TRBJ2-5	.	CASSPGLLAYSETQYF
TRBV6-5	TRBJ2-7	.	CASSYQQGAGYEQYF
TRBV11-2	TRBJ2-1	.	CASSLGRWNNEQFF
TRBV6-1	TRBJ1-2	few	CASWTGGGYGYTF
TRBV5-4	TRBJ2-1	.	CASSLGGGSYNEQFF
TRBV6-1	TRBJ1-5	.	CASSEVQWVSNQPQHF
TRBV4-1	TRBJ2-7	.	CASSQDKTGLYEQYF
TRBV7-2	TRBJ1-5	.	CASSLRTGEPQHF
TRBV5-4	TRBJ2-3	.	CASRGRGSADTQYF
TRBV21-1	TRBJ1-2	.	CASSKARQDPNYGYTF
TRBV5-1	TRBJ1-6	.	CASSLGDNSPLHF